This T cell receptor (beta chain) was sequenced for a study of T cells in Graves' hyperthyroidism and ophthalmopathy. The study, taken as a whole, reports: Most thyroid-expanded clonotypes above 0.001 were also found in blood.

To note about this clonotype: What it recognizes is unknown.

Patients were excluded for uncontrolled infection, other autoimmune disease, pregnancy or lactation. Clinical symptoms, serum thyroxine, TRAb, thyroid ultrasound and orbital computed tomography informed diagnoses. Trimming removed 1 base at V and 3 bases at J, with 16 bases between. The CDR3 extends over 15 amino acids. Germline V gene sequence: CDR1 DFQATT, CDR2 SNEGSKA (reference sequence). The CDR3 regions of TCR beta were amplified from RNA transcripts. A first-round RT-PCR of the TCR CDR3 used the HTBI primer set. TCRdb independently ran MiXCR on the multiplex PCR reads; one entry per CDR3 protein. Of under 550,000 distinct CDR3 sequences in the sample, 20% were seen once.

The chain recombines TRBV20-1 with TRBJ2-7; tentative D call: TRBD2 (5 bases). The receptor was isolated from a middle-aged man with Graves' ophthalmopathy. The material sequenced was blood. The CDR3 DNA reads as TGCAGTGCTAGAGTTCAGAGGGCAGTCGACTACGAGCAGTACTTC. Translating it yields CSARVQRAVDYEQYF.